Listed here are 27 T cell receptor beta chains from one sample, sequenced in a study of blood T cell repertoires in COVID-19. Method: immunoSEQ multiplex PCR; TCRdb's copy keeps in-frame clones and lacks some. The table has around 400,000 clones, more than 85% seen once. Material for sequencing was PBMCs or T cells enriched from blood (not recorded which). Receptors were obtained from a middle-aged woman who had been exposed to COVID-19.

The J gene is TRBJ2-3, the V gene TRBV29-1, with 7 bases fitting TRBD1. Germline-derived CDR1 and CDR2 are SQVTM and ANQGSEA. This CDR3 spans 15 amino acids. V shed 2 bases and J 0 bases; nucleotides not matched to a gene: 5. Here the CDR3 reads CSVEKGAFSTDTQYF. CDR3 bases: TGCAGCGTTGAAAAGGGGGCATTTAGCACAGATACGCAGTATTTT.

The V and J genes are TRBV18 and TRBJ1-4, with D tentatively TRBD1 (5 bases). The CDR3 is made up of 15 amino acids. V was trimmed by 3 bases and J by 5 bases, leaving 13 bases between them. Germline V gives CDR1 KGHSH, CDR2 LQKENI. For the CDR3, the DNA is TGTGCCAGCTCACCTACCCGGGGGGACAATGAAAAACTGTTTTTT. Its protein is CASSPTRGDNEKLFF.

In DNA, the CDR3 is TGCGCCAGCAGCCCGGGACTAGCGGGAACCAATGAGCAGTTCTTC. Amino acid sequence: CASSPGLAGTNEQFF. The V gene is TRBV4-3, the J gene TRBJ2-1; 13 bases agree with TRBD2. The CDR3 length is 15 residues. Germline V gene sequence: CDR1 LGHNA, CDR2 YSLEER. J was trimmed by 6 bases and V by 4 bases; bases with no gene match: 3.

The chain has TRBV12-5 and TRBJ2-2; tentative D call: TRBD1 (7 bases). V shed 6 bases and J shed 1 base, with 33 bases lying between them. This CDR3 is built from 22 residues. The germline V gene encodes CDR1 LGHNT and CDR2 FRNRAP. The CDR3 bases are TGTGCTAGTGGCCCCAGACCCCAACAGGGGCGTGGAGCGGGCGTGAACACCGGGGAGCTGTTTTTT. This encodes CASGPRPQQGRGAGVNTGELFF.

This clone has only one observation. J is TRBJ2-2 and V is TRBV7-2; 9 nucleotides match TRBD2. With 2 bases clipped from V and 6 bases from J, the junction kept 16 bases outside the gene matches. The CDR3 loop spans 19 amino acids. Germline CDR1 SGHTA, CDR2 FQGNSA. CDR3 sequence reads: CASSLSVLAGTASAGELFF. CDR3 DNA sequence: TGTGCCAGCAGCTTATCGGTCCTAGCGGGAACAGCGTCTGCCGGGGAGCTGTTTTTT.

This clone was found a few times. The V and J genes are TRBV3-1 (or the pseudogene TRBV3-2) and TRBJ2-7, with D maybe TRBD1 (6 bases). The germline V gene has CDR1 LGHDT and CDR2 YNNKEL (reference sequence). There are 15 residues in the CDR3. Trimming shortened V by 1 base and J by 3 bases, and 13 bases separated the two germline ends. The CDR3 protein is CASSQGLVRGYEQYF. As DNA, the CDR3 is TGTGCCAGCAGCCAAGGTTTGGTCAGGGGCTACGAGCAGTACTTC.

The CDR3 loop reads CASSLLGATNEKLFF. DNA for the CDR3: TGTGCCAGCAGCCTCCTCGGAGCAACTAATGAAAAACTGTTTTTT. The chain links TRBV3-1 (or the pseudogene TRBV3-2) to TRBJ1-4; unclear D gene. The germline CDR1 and CDR2 sequences are LGHDT and YNNKEL (reference sequence). V was shortened by 4 bases and J by 0 bases, with 9 bases between the two germline ends. CDR3 size: 15 residues.

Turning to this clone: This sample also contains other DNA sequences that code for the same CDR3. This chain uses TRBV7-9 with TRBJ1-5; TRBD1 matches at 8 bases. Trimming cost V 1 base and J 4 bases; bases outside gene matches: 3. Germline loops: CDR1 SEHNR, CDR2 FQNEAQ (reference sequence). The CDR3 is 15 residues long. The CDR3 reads CASSLGTGGNQPQHF. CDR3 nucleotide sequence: TGTGCCAGCAGCTTAGGTACAGGGGGGAATCAGCCCCAGCATTTT.

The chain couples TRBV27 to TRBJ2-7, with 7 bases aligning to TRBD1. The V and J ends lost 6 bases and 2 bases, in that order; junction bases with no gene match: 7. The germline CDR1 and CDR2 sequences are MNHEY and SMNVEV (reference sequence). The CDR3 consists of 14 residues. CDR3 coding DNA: TGTGCCAGCAGACCGGGACAGAGTACCTACGAGCAGTACTTC. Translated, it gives CASRPGQSTYEQYF.

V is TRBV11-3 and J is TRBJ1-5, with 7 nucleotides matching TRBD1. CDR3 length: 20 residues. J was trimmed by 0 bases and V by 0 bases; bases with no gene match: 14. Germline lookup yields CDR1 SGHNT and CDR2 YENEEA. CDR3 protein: CASSLEPDREHSYSNQPQHF. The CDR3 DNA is TGTGCCAGCAGCTTAGAACCAGACAGGGAACACTCTTATAGCAATCAGCCCCAGCATTTT.

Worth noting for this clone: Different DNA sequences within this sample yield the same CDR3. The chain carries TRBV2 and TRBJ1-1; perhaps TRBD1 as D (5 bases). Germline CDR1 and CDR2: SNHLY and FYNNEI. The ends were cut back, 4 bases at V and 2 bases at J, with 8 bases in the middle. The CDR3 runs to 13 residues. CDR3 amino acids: CASSGQLNTEAFF. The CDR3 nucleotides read TGTGCCAGCAGTGGACAGCTTAACACTGAAGCTTTCTTT. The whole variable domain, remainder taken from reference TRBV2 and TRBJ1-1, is EPEVTQTPSHQVTQMGQEVILRCVPISNHLYFYWYRQILGQKVEFLVSFYNNEISEKSEIFDDQFSVERPDGSNFTLKIRSTKLEDSAMYFCASSGQLNTEAFFGQGTRLTVV.

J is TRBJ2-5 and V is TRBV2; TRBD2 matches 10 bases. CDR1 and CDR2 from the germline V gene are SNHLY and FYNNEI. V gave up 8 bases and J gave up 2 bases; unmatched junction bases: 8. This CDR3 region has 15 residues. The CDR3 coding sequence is TGTGCCAGCCATTTTAGCGGGGGGACACAAGAGACCCAGTACTTC. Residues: CASHFSGGTQETQYF.

This CDR3 is CSASYSQGVIYGYTF. The CDR3 region has the DNA TGCAGTGCTAGTTACTCGCAGGGGGTAATCTATGGCTACACCTTC. This chain uses TRBV20-1 with TRBJ1-2; TRBD1 matches at 7 bases. J lost 4 bases, V lost 3 bases, and 11 bases had no gene match. The CDR3 has 15 amino acids. CDR1 and CDR2 from the germline V gene are DFQATT and SNEGSKA (reference sequence).

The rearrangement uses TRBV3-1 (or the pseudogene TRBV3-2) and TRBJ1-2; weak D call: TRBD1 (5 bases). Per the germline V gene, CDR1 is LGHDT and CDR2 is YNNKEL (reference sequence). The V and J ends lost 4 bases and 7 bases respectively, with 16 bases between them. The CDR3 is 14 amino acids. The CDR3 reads CASSRVPDKGGYTF. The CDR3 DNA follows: TGTGCCAGCAGCCGAGTGCCGGACAAAGGTGGCTACACCTTC.

This CDR3 reads CATSEAAWGQIEQYF. CDR3 DNA sequence: TGTGCCACCAGTGAGGCAGCTTGGGGACAGATCGAGCAGTACTTC. The rearrangement uses TRBV24-1 and TRBJ2-7; 7 bases are shared with TRBD1. Trimming at V came to 4 bases and at J to 6 bases, leaving 11 bases not matched to a gene. From germline, CDR1 is KGHDR and CDR2 SFDVKD. The CDR3 covers 15 residues.

CDR3: CASSLGAGAEEKLFF. CDR3 nucleotides: TGCGCCAGCAGCTTGGGGGCAGGGGCAGAAGAAAAACTGTTTTTT. This chain links TRBV5-1 with TRBJ1-4; a possible D gene is TRBD1 (6 bases). The CDR3 is made up of 15 amino acids. V was trimmed by 0 bases and J by 8 bases, leaving 14 bases between them. Germline V gives CDR1 SGHRS, CDR2 YFSETQ.

CDR3 bases: TGTGCCAGCAGGTACGGGACAGTTAGCACAGATACGCAGTATTTT. Its protein product is CASRYGTVSTDTQYF. This chain uses TRBV2 with TRBJ2-3; 7 nucleotides line up with TRBD1. J gave up 0 bases and V 6 bases, and 6 bases lay outside the gene matches. This CDR3 contains 15 residues. Germline V gene lookup returns CDR1 SNHLY and CDR2 FYNNEI.

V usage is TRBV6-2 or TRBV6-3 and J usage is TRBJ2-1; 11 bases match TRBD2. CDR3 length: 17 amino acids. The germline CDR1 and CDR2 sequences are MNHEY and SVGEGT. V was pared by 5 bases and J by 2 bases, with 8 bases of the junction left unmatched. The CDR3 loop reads CASSQLRLAGTYNEQFF. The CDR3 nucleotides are TGTGCCAGCAGTCAACTGCGACTAGCGGGAACCTACAATGAGCAGTTCTTC.

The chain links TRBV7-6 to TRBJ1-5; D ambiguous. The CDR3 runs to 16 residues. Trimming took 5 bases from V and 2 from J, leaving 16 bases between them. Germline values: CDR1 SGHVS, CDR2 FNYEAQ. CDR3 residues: CASSPFVELGNQPQHF. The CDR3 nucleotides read TGTGCCAGCAGCCCATTCGTGGAGTTGGGCAATCAGCCCCAGCATTTT.

Written as DNA, the CDR3 is TGTGCCTGGAGTGTGGGTAGCGGGGGTATAACAGATACGCAGTATTTT. Amino acids: CAWSVGSGGITDTQYF. The chain joins TRBV30 to TRBJ2-3, with 9 bases fitting TRBD2. The CDR3 covers 16 residues. Germline V gene data show CDR1 as GTSNPN and CDR2 as SVGIG (reference sequence). V lost 0 bases and J lost 3; bases outside the gene matches: 7.

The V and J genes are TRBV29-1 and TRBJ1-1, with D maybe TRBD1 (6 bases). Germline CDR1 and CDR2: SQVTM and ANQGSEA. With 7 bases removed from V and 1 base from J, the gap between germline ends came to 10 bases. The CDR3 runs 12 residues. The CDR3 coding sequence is TGCAGCGGTAGACAGGCGAACACTGAAGCTTTCTTT. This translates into CSGRQANTEAFF. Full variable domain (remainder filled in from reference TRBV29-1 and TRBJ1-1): SAVISQKPSRDICQRGTSLTIQCQVDSQVTMMFWYRQQPGQSLTLIATANQGSEATYESGFVIDKFPISRPNLTFSTLTVSNMSPEDSSIYLCSGRQANTEAFFGQGTRLTVV.

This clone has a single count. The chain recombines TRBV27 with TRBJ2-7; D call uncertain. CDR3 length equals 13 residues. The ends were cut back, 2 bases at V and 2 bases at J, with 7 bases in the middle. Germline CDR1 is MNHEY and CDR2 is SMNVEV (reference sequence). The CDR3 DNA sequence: TGTGCCAGCAGTTTAGGCAGAACCTACGAGCAGTACTTC. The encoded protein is CASSLGRTYEQYF.

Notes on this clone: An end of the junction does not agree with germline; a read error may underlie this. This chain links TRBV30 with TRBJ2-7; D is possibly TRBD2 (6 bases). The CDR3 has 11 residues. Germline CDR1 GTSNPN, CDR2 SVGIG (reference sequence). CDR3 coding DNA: TGCCCCCTCGGACTATTCTACGAGCAGTACTTC. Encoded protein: CPLGLFYEQYF.

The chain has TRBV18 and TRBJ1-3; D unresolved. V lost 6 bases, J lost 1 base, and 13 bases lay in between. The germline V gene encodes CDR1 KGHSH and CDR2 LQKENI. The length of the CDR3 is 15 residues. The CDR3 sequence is CASSTAVTSGNTIYF. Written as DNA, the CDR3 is TGTGCCAGCTCGACGGCGGTAACGTCTGGAAACACCATATATTTT.

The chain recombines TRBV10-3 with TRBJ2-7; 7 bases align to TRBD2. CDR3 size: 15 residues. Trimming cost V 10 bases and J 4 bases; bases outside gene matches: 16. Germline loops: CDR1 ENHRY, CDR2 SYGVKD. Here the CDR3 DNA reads TGTGCCACCAGAGAGGGAGGGCAGGTCCTATACGAGCAGTACTTC. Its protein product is CATREGGQVLYEQYF.

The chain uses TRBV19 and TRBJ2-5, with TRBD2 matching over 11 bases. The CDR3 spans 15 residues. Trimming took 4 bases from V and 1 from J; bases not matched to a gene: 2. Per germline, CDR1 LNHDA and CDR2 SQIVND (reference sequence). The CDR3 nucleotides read TGTGCCAGTAGTAGACTAGCGGGGTCCCAAGAGACCCAGTACTTC. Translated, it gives CASSRLAGSQETQYF.

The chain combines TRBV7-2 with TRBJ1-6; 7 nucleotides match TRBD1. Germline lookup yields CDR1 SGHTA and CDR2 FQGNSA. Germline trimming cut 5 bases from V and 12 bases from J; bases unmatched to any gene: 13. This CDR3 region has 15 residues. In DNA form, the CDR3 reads TGTGCCAGCAGCGGGGACACGACAGGGAGGAGACCCCTCCACTTT. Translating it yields CASSGDTTGRRPLHF.